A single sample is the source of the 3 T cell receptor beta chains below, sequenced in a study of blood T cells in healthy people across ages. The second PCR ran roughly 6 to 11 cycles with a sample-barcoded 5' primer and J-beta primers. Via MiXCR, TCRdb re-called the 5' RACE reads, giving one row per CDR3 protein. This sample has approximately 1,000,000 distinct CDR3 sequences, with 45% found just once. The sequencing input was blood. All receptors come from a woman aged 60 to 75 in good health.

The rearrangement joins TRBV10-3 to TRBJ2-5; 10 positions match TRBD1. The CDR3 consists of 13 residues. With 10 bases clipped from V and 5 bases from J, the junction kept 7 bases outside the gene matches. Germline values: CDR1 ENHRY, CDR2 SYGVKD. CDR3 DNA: TGTGCCACCAGGACAGGGGGTGAGGAGACCCAGTACTTC. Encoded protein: CATRTGGEETQYF.

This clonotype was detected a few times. CDR3 in DNA: TGTGCCAGCAGCGAGACTAGCGGGTGTGAGCAGTTCTTC. It encodes CASSETSGCEQFF. The rearrangement uses TRBV7-3 and TRBJ2-1; 10 bases line up with TRBD2. V lost 5 bases and J lost 9; bases outside the gene matches: 4. The CDR3 has 13 amino acids. Germline loops: CDR1 SGHTA, CDR2 FQGTGA.

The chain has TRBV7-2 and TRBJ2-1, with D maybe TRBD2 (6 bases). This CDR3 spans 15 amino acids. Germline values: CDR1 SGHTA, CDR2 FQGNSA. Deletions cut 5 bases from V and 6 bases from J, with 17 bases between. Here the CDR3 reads CASSMRLARGNEQFF. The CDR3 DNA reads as TGTGCCAGCAGCATGCGGCTAGCGAGGGGCAATGAGCAGTTCTTC.